A selection of T cell receptor beta chains follows, all from one sample in a study of human T cells and chemical hapten exposure. TCRdb re-called the RACE reads with MiXCR, one entry per CDR3 protein. In the table there are about 260,000 distinct CDR3 sequences, approximately 8.6% of which are singletons. This specimen was whole blood, taken in connection with sensitization to the hapten diphenylcyclopropenone (DPC). The receptors here all came from a woman in her forties with alopecia areata. Some clones in this sample may be carry-over from other donors' samples. The CDR3 runs from the conserved cysteine through the conserved F or W. The D gene is left open where the match is weak. The size field is filled for only some rows; it gives once, few, many or a size class.

NA,NA,TRBV13,TRBJ2-3,TGTGCCAGCAGCTTAGCGGCAGGGCCTGCAGATACGCAGTATTTT,CASSLAAGPADTQYF
few,TRBD1,TRBV6-5,TRBJ2-7,TGTGCCAGCAGGGGACAGGGGTTACACAAGCAGTACTTC,CASRGQGLHKQYF
NA,TRBD1,TRBV29-1,TRBJ1-5,TGCAGCGTTGGGACAGGGCATAATCAGCCCCAGCATTTT,CSVGTGHNQPQHF
few,TRBD1,TRBV20-1,TRBJ2-1,TGCAGTGCCCGCCAGGGGGCCACCTACAATGAGCAGTTCTTC,CSARQGATYNEQFF
few,TRBD2,TRBV20-1,TRBJ2-1,TGCAGTGCTAGAGCGACTAGCGGGAGAGGTGAGCAGTTCTTC,CSARATSGRGEQFF
many,NA,TRBV5-6,TRBJ1-2,TGTGCCAGCAGCTTACAGAATGGCTACACCTTC,CASSLQNGYTF
many,TRBD1,TRBV28,TRBJ2-1,TGTGCCAGCAGAACCCACCGGGACAGCTACTCCAATGAGCAGTTCTTC,CASRTHRDSYSNEQFF
few,NA,TRBV2,TRBJ1-4,TGTGCCAGCAGTGCCGAGTATAATGAAAAACTGTTTTTT,CASSAEYNEKLFF
NA,NA,TRBV20-1,TRBJ2-7,TGCAGTGCTAGATCCGGGACTGCTGCTTCGACGCCCTACGAGCAGTACTTC,CSARSGTAASTPYEQYF
few,NA,TRBV5-6,TRBJ2-2,TGTGCCAGCAGGGCGCAAGGGGAGACCACCGGGGAGCTGTTTTTT,CASRAQGETTGELFF
many,NA,TRBV9,TRBJ1-2,TGTGCCAGCAGCGGCGGGAGGCGGTATGGCTACACCTTC,CASSGGRRYGYTF
few,NA,TRBV6-5,TRBJ2-4,TGTGCCAGCAGTTCTTCACAAGCCAAAAACATTCAGTACTTC,CASSSSQAKNIQYF
NA,TRBD2,TRBV29-1,TRBJ2-5,TGCAGCGTCCCACTAGCGGGAGACGGAGAGACCCAGTACTTC,CSVPLAGDGETQYF
NA,NA,TRBV28,TRBJ1-2,TGTGCCAGCAGCCTCCCAGGGACACCGAACTATGGCTACACCTTC,CASSLPGTPNYGYTF
many,NA,TRBV28,TRBJ2-4,TGTGCCAGCAGTCCACGGGGTTTAGACGGCAAAAACATTCAGTACTTC,CASSPRGLDGKNIQYF
few,NA,TRBV10-3,TRBJ1-6,TGTGCCATCAGTGAGTCTGTGGGGCCGGAGTCCCTCCACTTT,CAISESVGPESLHF
many,TRBD1,TRBV6-2/TRBV6-3,TRBJ2-2,TGTGCCAGCAGTCCGACAGGGGGCATCACCGGGGAGCTGTTTTTT,CASSPTGGITGELFF
few,NA,TRBV7-2,TRBJ2-7,TGTGCCAGCAGCTTAGGAGCAGCCCCTTCCTACGAGCAGTACTTC,CASSLGAAPSYEQYF
NA,NA,TRBV14,TRBJ1-1,TGTGCCAGCAGCCCGGACCTGAACACTGAAGCTTTCTTT,CASSPDLNTEAFF
NA,TRBD2,TRBV11-2,TRBJ2-1,TGTGCCAGCAGCTCCACGACTAGCTTCCTGTTCTTC,CASSSTTSFLFF
few,TRBD1,TRBV6-5,TRBJ1-2,TGTGCCAGCAGGACGACAGGGGACCACTATGGCTACACCTTC,CASRTTGDHYGYTF
many,NA,TRBV28,TRBJ1-5,TGTGCCATCCTATCCTCGACAGGTTCCCAGCATTTT,CAILSSTGSQHF
once,TRBD1,TRBV12-3/TRBV12-4,TRBJ1-1,TGTGCCAGCAGTCTCGGACAGGCTGAAGCTTTCTTT,CASSLGQAEAFF
few,NA,TRBV3-1,TRBJ1-4,TGTGCCAGCAGCCAAGGTTTTGCAACTAATGAAAAACTGTTTTTT,CASSQGFATNEKLFF
NA,NA,TRBV2,TRBJ1-3,TGTGCCAGCAGTGAGAGCGGCGCCTCTGGAAACACCATATATTTT,CASSESGASGNTIYF
few,NA,TRBV7-2,TRBJ2-3,TGTGCCAGCAGTCCAGCCCCTAGCACAGATACGCAGTATTTT,CASSPAPSTDTQYF
few,NA,TRBV25-1,TRBJ2-7,TGTGCCAGCAGTGACCAACAGGGACGGAGTTTCTTC,CASSDQQGRSFF
few,TRBD2,TRBV7-9,TRBJ2-4,TGTGCCAGCAGCCCCCGGACCGGGACTAGCGGGATATTCGAAAACATTCAGTACTTC,CASSPRTGTSGIFENIQYF
NA,NA,TRBV12-3/TRBV12-4,TRBJ2-2,TGTGCCAGCAGGAAAGAGTATGCGGCCGGGGAGCTGTTTTTT,CASRKEYAAGELFF
few,TRBD1,TRBV5-4,TRBJ2-1,TGTGCCAGCAGCTTGTTAACAGGGGATTACAATGAGCAGTTCTTC,CASSLLTGDYNEQFF
NA,NA,TRBV11-3,TRBJ2-2,TGTGCCAGCAGCTCGGCAGGGACGAACACCGGGGAGCTGTTTTTT,CASSSAGTNTGELFF
few,NA,TRBV20-1,TRBJ2-1,TGCAGTGCTAGTACGGTAGCGGTTTACAATGAGCAGTTCTTC,CSASTVAVYNEQFF
many,TRBD1,TRBV5-1,TRBJ1-1,TGCGCCAGCAGCATGGGACAGGGACTCACTGAAGCTTTCTTT,CASSMGQGLTEAFF
few,NA,TRBV6-6,TRBJ2-1,TGTGCCAGCAGTTACCCTGGACGCGGGTACAATGAGCAGTTCTTC,CASSYPGRGYNEQFF
NA,NA,TRBV5-1,TRBJ2-7,TGCGCCAGCAGCTTGGCCCGGGACTACGAGCAGTACTTC,CASSLARDYEQYF
few,NA,TRBV14,TRBJ2-7,TGTGCCAGCAGCCCCATGCCATTTGTTTCCTACGAGCAGTACTTC,CASSPMPFVSYEQYF
few,NA,TRBV28,TRBJ2-6,TGTGCCAGCAGAACCACAGGGACCGGGGCCAACGTCCCGACTTTC,CASRTTGTGANVPTF
NA,NA,TRBV3-1,TRBJ1-3,TGTGCCAGCAGCCAGAGTTCCGGTGGAAACACCATATATTTT,CASSQSSGGNTIYF
many,NA,TRBV12-3/TRBV12-4,TRBJ2-5,TGTGCCAGCAGTCCCAGGGGGGGGCTGGAGACCCAGTACTTC,CASSPRGGLETQYF
NA,NA,TRBV27,TRBJ1-1,TGTGCCAGCACCGAACTAGGGACGGACACTGAAGCTTTCTTT,CASTELGTDTEAFF
few,TRBD2,TRBV7-8,TRBJ2-1,TGTGCCAGCAGCTTTCCGAGGGGGCTAGCGGGAATCAATGAGCAGTTCTTC,CASSFPRGLAGINEQFF
few,NA,TRBV6-1,TRBJ1-2,TGTGCCAGCAGTGAAGCAAGAGGATTGAATGGCTACACCTTC,CASSEARGLNGYTF
few,TRBD1,TRBV6-2/TRBV6-3,TRBJ1-4,TGTGCCAGCGGACAGGGGATGACGACTAATGAAAAACTGTTTTTT,CASGQGMTTNEKLFF
NA,NA,TRBV28,TRBJ1-4,TGTGCCAGCAGTTTATCCACTCTGGGGCAGGGAAAACTGTTTTTT,CASSLSTLGQGKLFF
few,NA,TRBV6-1,TRBJ1-5,TGTGCCAGCAGCCGTGACAGGTTTGGGAATCAGCCCCAGCATTTT,CASSRDRFGNQPQHF
NA,TRBD2,TRBV6-2/TRBV6-3,TRBJ2-5,TGTGCCAGCAGTTCCAGCGGGAGAAAGACCCAGTACTTC,CASSSSGRKTQYF
many,NA,TRBV5-6,TRBJ1-5,TGTGCCAGCAGCTTATCGGGGATAAAGCATCAGCCCCAGCATTTT,CASSLSGIKHQPQHF
NA,TRBD1,TRBV10-3,TRBJ1-4,TGTGCCACGAAACAGGGGGCGCGTCGAGAAAAACTGTTTTTT,CATKQGARREKLFF
NA,TRBD2,TRBV24-1,TRBJ2-1,TGTGCCACCAGTGAGCCCCCGGGACTAGCGACAGATGAGCAGTTCTTC,CATSEPPGLATDEQFF
many,TRBD2,TRBV20-1,TRBJ2-7,TGCAGTGCCGCGGAAGGGGCGGGAGGCGAGCAGTACTTC,CSAAEGAGGEQYF
many,TRBD1,TRBV6-2/TRBV6-3,TRBJ2-2,TGTGCCAGCAGTTACTCGATACTATGGACAGGGAAAAGCGGGGAGCTGTTTTTT,CASSYSILWTGKSGELFF
NA,TRBD1,TRBV19,TRBJ2-3,TGTGCCAGTAGTAGCGGTCGGACAGGCCGAACGGGTTGGACAGATACGCAGTATTTT,CASSSGRTGRTGWTDTQYF